Below, 7 T cell receptor beta chains from the same sample are listed, as sequenced in a study of blood T cell repertoires in COVID-19. Assay: immunoSEQ multiplex PCR; the TCRdb copy retains only in-frame clones and omits some. The table lists 120,000 to 150,000 clones, over 80% of them singletons, with 6.2% in the top ten. The specimen sequenced was PBMCs or T cells enriched from blood (not recorded which). The receptors shown here come from a woman in her 40s who had recovered from COVID-19.

This sequence joins TRBV27 and TRBJ2-3, with TRBD1 as a possible D gene (5 bases). Germline values: CDR1 MNHEY, CDR2 SMNVEV (reference sequence). V was shortened by 4 bases and J by 4 bases, with 15 bases between the two germline ends. This CDR3 is 15 amino acids long. CDR3 nucleotides: TGTGCCAGCAGTTCCCCTGCAGGGTCGGCAGATACGCAGTATTTT. Translated, it gives CASSSPAGSADTQYF.

This clone came up a few times. The rearrangement joins TRBV18 to TRBJ2-7; 7 positions agree with TRBD1. Germline V gene data show CDR1 as KGHSH and CDR2 as LQKENI. This CDR3 contains 13 residues. Trimming took 2 bases from V and 2 from J; bases not matched to a gene: 0. The CDR3 DNA reads as TGTGCCAGCTCACCAAGGGGGCCCTACGAGCAGTACTTC. Protein: CASSPRGPYEQYF.

This clone was found a few times. This sequence joins TRBV6-5 and TRBJ1-2; TRBD1 matches at 7 bases. Germline V gene sequence: CDR1 MNHEY, CDR2 SVGAGI. The CDR3 loop spans 14 amino acids. Losses at the gene ends were 9 bases for V and 8 bases for J; bases not matched to a gene: 15. DNA for the CDR3: TGTGCCAGGAGGGACCCACCCAGACAGGGCGGCTACACCTTC. Its translation: CARRDPPRQGGYTF.

The chain recombines TRBV12-3 or TRBV12-4 with TRBJ1-1; tentatively, D is TRBD1 (6 bases). This CDR3 comprises 12 residues. V lost 5 bases to trimming and J lost 6 bases, with 10 bases between them. The CDR3 DNA reads as TGTGCCAGCAGTATCAGGGGACCTGAAGCTTTCTTT. Its protein product is CASSIRGPEAFF.

This clone has just one count. This sequence joins TRBV21-1 and TRBJ2-3; no check of the table's D call, TRBD1, against the DNA was made. TRBV21-1 is a recognized pseudogene. CDR3 size: 16 residues. As DNA, the CDR3 is TGTGCCAGCAGCATACAGACAGGGAACGGTACAGATACGCAGTATTTT. As protein: CASSIQTGNGTDTQYF.

CDR3 sequence: CASSPVRGPYNEQFF. The CDR3 DNA reads TGTGCCAGCAGCCCCGTGCGGGGACCCTACAATGAGCAGTTCTTC. V is TRBV27 and J is TRBJ2-1; D possibly corresponds to TRBD2 (6 bases). CDR1 is MNHEY and CDR2 is SMNVEV in the germline V gene (reference sequence). Trimming took 6 bases from V and 2 from J, leaving 14 bases between them. This CDR3 has 15 residues.

The J gene is TRBJ2-7, the V gene TRBV4-1, with 10 bases fitting TRBD1. The ends lost 1 base at V and 2 bases at J; junction bases unmatched: 5. Germline lookup yields CDR1 MGHRA and CDR2 YSYEKL. The CDR3 has 16 amino acids. CDR3 sequence reads: CASSQVIGQGAYEQYF. The CDR3 DNA follows: TGCGCCAGCAGCCAAGTAATAGGACAGGGGGCCTACGAGCAGTACTTC.